A selection of T cell receptor beta chains follows, all from one sample in a study of blood T cell repertoires in COVID-19. Sequencing was performed with immunoSEQ multiplex PCR; in TCRdb, only in-frame clones are kept and a portion is missing. This sample has 130,000 or so clones, with 84% found just once. The sample taken for sequencing was peripheral blood. Receptors were obtained from a woman aged 60-75 years with acute or convalescent COVID-19. Each CDR3 is given with its conserved first and last residue. The D gene is left open where the match is weak. Size is omitted from some rows. Given values are once, few, many or a class for expanded clones.

size	V	D	length	J	CDR3	DNA
NA	TRBV7-9	NA	13	TRBJ2-1	CASSLNAGISKFF	TGTGCCAGCAGCTTAAACGCCGGGATAAGCAAGTTCTTC
NA	TRBV6-5	NA	14	TRBJ1-3	CASSKQSSGNTIYF	TGTGCCAGCAGCAAACAGAGCTCTGGAAACACCATATATTTT
once	TRBV7-9	NA	15	TRBJ2-3	CASSIMTSVVDTQYF	TGTGCCAGCAGCATCATGACTAGTGTAGTAGATACGCAGTATTTT
NA	TRBV6-5	NA	13	TRBJ2-7	CATQQQGGAEQYF	TGTGCCACCCAGCAGCAGGGAGGCGCGGAGCAGTACTTC
NA	TRBV11-1	NA	14	TRBJ2-2	CASSLDLLTGELFF	TGTGCCAGCAGCTTAGATCTCCTCACCGGGGAGCTGTTTTTT
NA	TRBV19	NA	15	TRBJ2-6	CASSIPNSGANVLTF	TGTGCCAGTAGTATCCCCAACTCTGGGGCCAACGTCCTGACTTTC
NA	TRBV12-2	NA	15	TRBJ1-1	CASRSGGRQPGEAFF	TGTGCAAGTCGCTCGGGAGGGCGGCAGCCCGGAGAAGCTTTCTTT
few	TRBV30	NA	14	TRBJ1-2	CAWSVSRGGRGYTF	TGTGCCTGGAGTGTATCCAGGGGAGGGCGAGGCTACACCTTC
NA	TRBV2	NA	16	TRBJ2-5	CASRLSWGTSQETQYF	TGTGCCAGCAGACTTTCATGGGGGACATCCCAAGAGACCCAGTACTTC
NA	TRBV11-2	NA	13	TRBJ1-5	CASSSDRLKPQHF	TGTGCCAGCAGCTCAGACAGGTTGAAGCCCCAGCATTTT
NA	TRBV5-1	TRBD2	17	TRBJ2-3	CASSPDNPSGVLNTQYF	TGCGCCAGCAGCCCCGATAACCCCAGCGGGGTGTTAAATACGCAGTATTTT
few	TRBV18	TRBD1	18	TRBJ1-1	CASSPRDRTGRVYTEAFF	TGTGCCAGCTCACCACGGGACAGAACGGGTAGAGTGTACACTGAAGCTTTCTTT
few	TRBV4-1	TRBD1	14	TRBJ1-5	CASSQADRPFTQHF	TGCGCCAGCAGCCAAGCGGACAGGCCGTTTACCCAGCATTTT
NA	TRBV7-6	NA	15	TRBJ1-2	CASSPGPGPNYGYTF	TGTGCCAGCAGCCCCGGCCCAGGGCCAAACTATGGCTACACCTTC
NA	TRBV3-1/TRBV3-2	NA	15	TRBJ1-1	CASSQHGTTRTEAFF	TGTGCCAGCAGCCAACACGGGACAACCCGTACTGAAGCTTTCTTT
NA	TRBV4-1	NA	15	TRBJ2-2	CASSQDLTPTGELFF	TGCGCCAGCAGCCAAGATTTAACACCTACCGGGGAGCTGTTTTTT
NA	TRBV5-4	TRBD1	16	TRBJ2-2	CASSSRTGGNTGELFF	TGTGCCAGCAGCTCGAGGACAGGAGGGAACACCGGGGAGCTGTTTTTT
NA	TRBV27	NA	15	TRBJ1-6	CASSPTALLNSPLHF	TGTGCCAGCAGCCCGACAGCGCTACTCAATTCACCCCTCCACTTT
NA	TRBV5-1	TRBD1	14	TRBJ1-6	CASRGDRANSPLHF	TGCGCCAGCAGGGGGGACAGGGCTAATTCACCCCTCCACTTT
NA	TRBV29-1	NA	13	TRBJ1-5	CSVRVDYNQPQHF	TGCAGCGTTCGCGTCGACTACAATCAGCCCCAGCATTTT
NA	TRBV4-1	TRBD2	19	TRBJ2-3	CASSQESPWRSGGTDTQYF	TGCGCCAGCAGCCAAGAATCCCCGTGGAGGAGCGGGGGCACAGATACGCAGTATTTT
NA	TRBV10-3	NA	16	TRBJ1-2	CAISFLRDTSNYGYTF	TGTGCCATCAGCTTCCTCCGGGACACCTCTAACTATGGCTACACCTTC
NA	TRBV12-3/TRBV12-4	TRBD1	13	TRBJ2-4	CASSLGGRNIQYF	TGTGCCAGCAGCCTAGGGGGCAGAAACATTCAGTACTTC
NA	TRBV24-1	NA	13	TRBJ1-1	CATSTPGGTEAFF	TGTGCCACCAGTACTCCGGGTGGGACTGAAGCTTTCTTT
NA	TRBV20-1	NA	11	TRBJ1-1	CSAQRETEAFF	TGCAGTGCTCAGCGGGAGACTGAAGCTTTCTTT
NA	TRBV5-1	NA	14	TRBJ2-2	CASSLTGRAGELFF	TGCGCCAGCAGCTTGACAGGTCGGGCCGGGGAGCTGTTTTTT
NA	TRBV30	NA	13	TRBJ1-2	CACPPSGSYGYTF	TGTGCCTGCCCGCCTAGCGGGTCCTATGGCTACACCTTC
NA	TRBV5-5	TRBD1	15	TRBJ1-4	CASSLRQGAPGKLFF	TGTGCCAGCAGCTTACGACAGGGGGCCCCGGGAAAACTGTTTTTT
few	TRBV7-2	NA	13	TRBJ1-2	CARMGVWDYGYTF	TGTGCCAGAATGGGCGTGTGGGACTATGGCTACACCTTC
NA	TRBV19	NA	14	TRBJ1-5	CASSRGGPGQPQHF	TGTGCCAGTAGTAGGGGGGGCCCTGGTCAGCCCCAGCATTTT
NA	TRBV5-1	NA	14	TRBJ2-1	CASSPLRGNNEQFF	TGCGCCAGCAGCCCCCTTAGAGGGAATAATGAGCAGTTCTTC
NA	TRBV28	NA	15	TRBJ1-3	CASSSAGGRGNTIYF	TGTGCCAGCAGTTCCGCCGGGGGAAGGGGAAACACCATATATTTT
NA	TRBV5-1	NA	15	TRBJ2-5	CASWKNSNLQETQYF	TGCGCCAGCTGGAAAAACAGCAATCTCCAAGAGACCCAGTACTTC
NA	TRBV2	TRBD1	15	TRBJ2-4	CASRTGGWGKNIQYF	TGTGCCAGCAGAACAGGGGGCTGGGGCAAAAACATTCAGTACTTC
NA	TRBV10-3	TRBD1	15	TRBJ2-2	CAILIGQGISGELFF	TGTGCCATCTTGATAGGACAGGGAATTTCTGGGGAGCTGTTTTTT
NA	TRBV4-1	NA	14	TRBJ2-7	CASSHWTVHHEQYF	TGCGCCAGCAGCCACTGGACAGTCCACCACGAGCAGTACTTC
NA	TRBV5-4	NA	14	TRBJ1-2	CASSLGAVPYGYTF	TGTGCCAGCAGCTTGGGAGCGGTGCCCTATGGCTACACCTTC
few	TRBV2	NA	15	TRBJ1-2	CASSERGGRHYGYTF	TGTGCCAGCAGTGAACGGGGGGGGCGTCACTATGGCTACACCTTC
NA	TRBV27	TRBD1	18	TRBJ2-2	CASSLYSGGPIVGGELFF	TGTGCCAGCAGTTTATATTCAGGGGGCCCCATCGTGGGCGGGGAGCTGTTTTTT
once	TRBV10-3	NA	13	TRBJ2-5	CAIRGSSGETQYF	TGTGCCATCAGGGGTAGTTCAGGGGAGACCCAGTACTTC
once	TRBV20-1	NA	16	TRBJ2-5	CSASGPLRGNQETQYF	TGCAGTGCTAGTGGCCCCCTCAGGGGAAACCAAGAGACCCAGTACTTC
NA	TRBV5-4	NA	16	TRBJ2-7	CASSLEVGLTSYEQYF	TGTGCCAGCAGCTTGGAAGTGGGGCTTACCTCCTACGAGCAGTACTTC
NA	TRBV30	TRBD1	13	TRBJ1-5	CAWGGGVDQPQHF	TGTGCCTGGGGAGGGGGCGTCGATCAGCCCCAGCATTTT
NA	TRBV11-2	TRBD2	15	TRBJ2-3	CASSSSGGAADTQYF	TGTGCCAGCAGCTCGAGCGGGGGGGCCGCAGATACGCAGTATTTT
NA	TRBV27	NA	17	TRBJ2-7	CASSSYGAGTYTYEQYF	TGTGCCAGCAGTTCATACGGTGCCGGGACATATACCTACGAGCAGTACTTC
few	TRBV11-1	NA	15	TRBJ2-3	CASSLMGRRGDTQYF	TGTGCCAGCAGCTTAATGGGCCGCCGGGGAGATACGCAGTATTTT
NA	TRBV5-8	NA	15	TRBJ2-2	CASSAIQVYTGELFF	TGTGCCAGCAGCGCGATACAGGTGTACACCGGGGAGCTGTTTTTT
NA	TRBV2	TRBD2	15	TRBJ2-5	CASTLAGGLEETQYF	TGTGCCAGCACCTTAGCGGGGGGGCTGGAAGAGACCCAGTACTTC
few	TRBV5-1	TRBD1	19	TRBJ1-2	CASSLVWVEDRGFDYGYTF	TGCGCCAGCAGCTTGGTGTGGGTGGAAGACAGGGGTTTCGACTATGGCTACACCTTC
NA	TRBV11-2	NA	13	TRBJ2-5	CASSLMRRQTQYF	TGTGCCAGCAGCTTAATGAGGCGGCAGACCCAGTACTTC
NA	TRBV24-1	TRBD1	15	TRBJ2-7	CATSDWRTGAYEQYF	TGTGCCACCAGTGATTGGCGGACAGGGGCCTACGAGCAGTACTTC
NA	TRBV5-1	TRBD1	12	TRBJ1-2	CASSLQGAGYTF	TGCGCCAGCAGCTTACAGGGGGCTGGCTACACCTTC
NA	TRBV7-2	NA	14	TRBJ1-2	CASSGGGAVYGYTF	TGTGCCAGCAGCGGTGGAGGGGCCGTCTATGGCTACACCTTC
NA	TRBV3-1/TRBV3-2	NA	13	TRBJ1-1	CASSQGLNTEAFF	TGTGCCAGCAGCCAGGGGCTGAACACTGAAGCTTTCTTT
NA	TRBV7-9	NA	17	TRBJ2-6	CASSLRELSSGANVLTF	TGTGCCAGCAGCTTAAGAGAACTGAGCTCTGGGGCCAACGTCCTGACTTTC